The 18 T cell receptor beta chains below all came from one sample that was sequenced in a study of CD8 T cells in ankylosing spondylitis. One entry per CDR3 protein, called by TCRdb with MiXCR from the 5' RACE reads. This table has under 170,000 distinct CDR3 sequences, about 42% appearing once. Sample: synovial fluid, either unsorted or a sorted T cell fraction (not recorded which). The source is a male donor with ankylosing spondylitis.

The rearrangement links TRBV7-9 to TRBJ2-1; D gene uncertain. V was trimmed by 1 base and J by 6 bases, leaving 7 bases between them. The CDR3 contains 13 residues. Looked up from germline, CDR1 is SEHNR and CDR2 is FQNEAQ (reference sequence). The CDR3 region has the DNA TGTGCCAGCAGCTTAGAGGTAGGCAATGAGCAGTTCTTC. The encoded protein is CASSLEVGNEQFF. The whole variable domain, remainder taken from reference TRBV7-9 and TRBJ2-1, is DTGVSQNPRHKITKRGQNVTFRCDPISEHNRLYWYRQTLGQGPEFLTYFQNEAQLEKSRLLSDRFSAERPKGSFSTLEIQRTEQGDSAMYLCASSLEVGNEQFFGPGTRLTVL.

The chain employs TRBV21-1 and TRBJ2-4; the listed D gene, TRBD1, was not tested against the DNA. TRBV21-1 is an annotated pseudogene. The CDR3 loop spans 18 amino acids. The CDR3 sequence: CASSHHAQGALAKNIQYF. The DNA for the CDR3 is TGTGCCAGCAGCCACCACGCACAGGGGGCGCTAGCCAAAAACATTCAGTACTTC.

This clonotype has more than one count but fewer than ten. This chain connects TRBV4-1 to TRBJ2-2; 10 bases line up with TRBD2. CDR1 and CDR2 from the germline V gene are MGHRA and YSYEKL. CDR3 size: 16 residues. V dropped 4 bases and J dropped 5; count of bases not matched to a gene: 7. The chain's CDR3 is CASSLSSGGVTGELFF. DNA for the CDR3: TGCGCCAGCAGCCTTTCTAGCGGGGGTGTTACCGGGGAGCTGTTTTTT.

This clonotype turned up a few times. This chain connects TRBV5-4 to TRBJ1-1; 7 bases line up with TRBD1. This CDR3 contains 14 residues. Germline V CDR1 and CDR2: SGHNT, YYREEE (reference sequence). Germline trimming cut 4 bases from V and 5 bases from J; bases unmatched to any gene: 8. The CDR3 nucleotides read TGTGCCAGCAGCCCGGGGAAGGGGGCAACTGAAGCTTTCTTT. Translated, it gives CASSPGKGATEAFF.

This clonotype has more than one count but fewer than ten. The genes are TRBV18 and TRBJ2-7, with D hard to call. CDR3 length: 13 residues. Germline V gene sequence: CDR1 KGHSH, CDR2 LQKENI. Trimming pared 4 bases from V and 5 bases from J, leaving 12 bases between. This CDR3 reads CASSLGYLDEQYF. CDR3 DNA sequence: TGTGCCAGCTCACTCGGGTATCTAGACGAGCAGTACTTC.

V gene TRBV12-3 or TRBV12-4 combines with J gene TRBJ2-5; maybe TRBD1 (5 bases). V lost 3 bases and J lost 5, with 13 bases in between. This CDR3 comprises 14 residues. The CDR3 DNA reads TGTGCCAGCAGTTTTAGGTCAGGGTTGGAGACCCAGTACTTC. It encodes CASSFRSGLETQYF.

CDR3 in DNA: TGCGCCAGCAGCTTGGTTGGCACGAGGGTATATAATGAGCAGTTCTTC. Translation gives CASSLVGTRVYNEQFF. The chain combines TRBV5-1 with TRBJ2-1; possibly TRBD2 for D (5 bases). Germline assignment: CDR1 SGHRS and CDR2 YFSETQ. V was clipped by 0 bases and J by 7 bases, with 17 bases between them. The CDR3 is made up of 16 amino acids.

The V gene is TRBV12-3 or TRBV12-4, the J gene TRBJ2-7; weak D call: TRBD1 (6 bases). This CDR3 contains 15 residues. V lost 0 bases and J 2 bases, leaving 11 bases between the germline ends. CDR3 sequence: CASSLAYRVPYEQYF. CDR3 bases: TGTGCCAGCAGTTTAGCGTACAGGGTCCCCTACGAGCAGTACTTC.

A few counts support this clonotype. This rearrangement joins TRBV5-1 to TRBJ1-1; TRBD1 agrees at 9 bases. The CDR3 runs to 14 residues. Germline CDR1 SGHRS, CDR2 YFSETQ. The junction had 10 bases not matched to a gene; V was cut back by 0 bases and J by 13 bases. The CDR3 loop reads CASSLDRDREYDFF. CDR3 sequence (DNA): TGCGCCAGCAGCTTGGACCGGGACAGGGAATACGATTTCTTT.

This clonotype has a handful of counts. The DNA for the CDR3 is TGTGCCAGCAGCTTAAGTGGATACGAGCAGTACTTC. It specifies CASSLSGYEQYF. This chain joins TRBV7-2 and TRBJ2-7; no firm D call. The ends were cut back, 2 bases at V and 4 bases at J, with 6 bases in the middle. Germline V gene lookup returns CDR1 SGHTA and CDR2 FQGNSA. The length of the CDR3 is 12 residues.

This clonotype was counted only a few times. The CDR3 bases are TGCAGTGCTAGAACGGGAACCGGGAGAAACACCATATATTTT. Translating it yields CSARTGTGRNTIYF. The chain links TRBV20-1 to TRBJ1-3; no reliable D call. This CDR3 spans 14 amino acids. V lost 2 bases and J 5 bases, leaving 13 bases between the germline ends. The germline gives CDR1 DFQATT, CDR2 SNEGSKA (reference sequence).

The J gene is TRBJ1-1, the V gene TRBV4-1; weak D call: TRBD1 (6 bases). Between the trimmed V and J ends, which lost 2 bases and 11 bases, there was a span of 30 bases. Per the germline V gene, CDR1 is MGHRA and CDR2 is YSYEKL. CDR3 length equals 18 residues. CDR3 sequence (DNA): TGCGCCAGCAGCCAACGTACCGGGACACCGGGTTACGGCCGGAGGGCTTTCTTT. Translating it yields CASSQRTGTPGYGRRAFF.

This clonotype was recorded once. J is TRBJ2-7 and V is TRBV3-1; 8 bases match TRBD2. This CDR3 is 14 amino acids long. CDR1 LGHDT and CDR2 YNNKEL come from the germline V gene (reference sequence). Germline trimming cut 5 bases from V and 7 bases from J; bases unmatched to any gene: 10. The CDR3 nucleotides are TGTGCCAGCAGCGATGGGGTGCGGGGGGATGAGCAGTACTTC. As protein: CASSDGVRGDEQYF.

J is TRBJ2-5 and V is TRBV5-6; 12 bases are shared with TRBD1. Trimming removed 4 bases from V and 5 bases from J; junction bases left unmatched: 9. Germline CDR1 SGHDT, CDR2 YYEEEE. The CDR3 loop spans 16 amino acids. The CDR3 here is CASSPMGQGAAETQYF. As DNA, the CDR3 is TGTGCCAGCAGCCCAATGGGACAGGGGGCGGCGGAGACCCAGTACTTC.

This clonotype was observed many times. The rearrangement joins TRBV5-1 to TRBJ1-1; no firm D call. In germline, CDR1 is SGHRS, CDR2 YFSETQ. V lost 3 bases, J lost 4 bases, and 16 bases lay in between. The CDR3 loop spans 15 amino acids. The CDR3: CASSSLGSLGTEAFF. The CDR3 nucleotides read TGCGCCAGCAGCTCCTTGGGATCCTTGGGCACTGAAGCTTTCTTT.

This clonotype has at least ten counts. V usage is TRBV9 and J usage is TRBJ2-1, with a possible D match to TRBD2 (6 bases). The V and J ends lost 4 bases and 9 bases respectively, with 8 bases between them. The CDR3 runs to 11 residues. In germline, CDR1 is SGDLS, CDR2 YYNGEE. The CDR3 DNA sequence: TGTGCCAGCAGCTTCGGGGGTGAGCAGTTCTTC. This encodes CASSFGGEQFF.

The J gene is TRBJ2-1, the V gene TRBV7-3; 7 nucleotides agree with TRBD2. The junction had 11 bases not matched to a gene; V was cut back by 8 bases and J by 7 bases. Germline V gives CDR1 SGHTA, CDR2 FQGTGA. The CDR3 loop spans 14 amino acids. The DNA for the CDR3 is TGTGCCAGCGGGGAGGGAAGAGGGCGGAATGAGCAGTTCTTC. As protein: CASGEGRGRNEQFF. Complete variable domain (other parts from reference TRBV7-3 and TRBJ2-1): GAGVSQTPSNKVTEKGKYVELRCDPISGHTALYWYRQSLGQGPEFLIYFQGTGAADDSGLPNDRFFAVRPEGSVSTLKIQRTERGDSAVYLCASGEGRGRNEQFFGPGTRLTVL.

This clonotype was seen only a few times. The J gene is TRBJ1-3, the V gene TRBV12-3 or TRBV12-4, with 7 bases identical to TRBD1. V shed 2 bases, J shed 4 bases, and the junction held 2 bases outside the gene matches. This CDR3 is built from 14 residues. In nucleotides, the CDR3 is TGTGCCAGCAGTTTAAGGGGGCTCGGAAACACCATATATTTT. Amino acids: CASSLRGLGNTIYF.